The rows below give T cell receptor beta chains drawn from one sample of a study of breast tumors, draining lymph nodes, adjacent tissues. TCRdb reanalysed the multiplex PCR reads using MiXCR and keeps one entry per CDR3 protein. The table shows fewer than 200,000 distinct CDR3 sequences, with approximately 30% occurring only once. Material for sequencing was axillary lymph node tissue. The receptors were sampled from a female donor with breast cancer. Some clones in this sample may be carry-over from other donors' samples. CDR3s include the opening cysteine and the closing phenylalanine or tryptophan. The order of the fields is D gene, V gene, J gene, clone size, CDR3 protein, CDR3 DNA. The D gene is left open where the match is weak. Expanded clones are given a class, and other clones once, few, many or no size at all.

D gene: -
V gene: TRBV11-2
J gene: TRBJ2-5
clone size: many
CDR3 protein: CASSYRFTQYF
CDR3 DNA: TGTGCCAGCAGCTACCGTTTTACCCAGTACTTC

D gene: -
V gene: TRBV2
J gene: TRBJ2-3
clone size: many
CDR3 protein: CASFRDSTDTQYF
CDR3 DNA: TGTGCCAGCTTTCGGGATAGCACAGATACGCAGTATTTT

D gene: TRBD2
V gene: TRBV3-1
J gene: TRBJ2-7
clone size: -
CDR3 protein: CASSLRTSGAAYEQYF
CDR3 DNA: TGTGCCAGCAGCTTACGGACTAGCGGGGCGGCATACGAGCAGTACTTC

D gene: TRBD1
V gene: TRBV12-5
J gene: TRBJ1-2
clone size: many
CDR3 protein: CASGLGDRDYGYTF
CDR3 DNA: TGTGCTAGTGGACTTGGGGACAGGGACTATGGCTACACCTTC

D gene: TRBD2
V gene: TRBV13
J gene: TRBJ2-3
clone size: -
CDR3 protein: CASSLLGTSVWRGTDTQYF
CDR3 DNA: TGTGCCAGCAGCTTACTGGGGACTAGCGTTTGGAGGGGCACAGATACGCAGTATTTT

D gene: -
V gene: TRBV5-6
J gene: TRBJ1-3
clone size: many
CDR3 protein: CASSFGLTSGNTIYF
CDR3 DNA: TGTGCCAGCAGCTTCGGGTTAACCTCTGGAAACACCATATATTTT

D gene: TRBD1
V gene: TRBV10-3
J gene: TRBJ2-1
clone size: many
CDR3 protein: CATTGVDYNEQFF
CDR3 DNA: TGTGCCACCACAGGGGTGGACTACAATGAGCAGTTCTTC

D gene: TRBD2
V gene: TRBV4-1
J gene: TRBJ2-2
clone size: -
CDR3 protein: CASSQGLIRRGTPNTGELFF
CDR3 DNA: TGCGCCAGCAGCCAAGGGCTGATTCGGCGGGGGACTCCGAACACCGGGGAGCTGTTTTTT

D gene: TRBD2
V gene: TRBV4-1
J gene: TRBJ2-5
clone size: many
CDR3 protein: CASSQDLAGVGVGETQYF
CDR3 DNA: TGCGCCAGCAGCCAAGATCTAGCGGGGGTGGGAGTCGGAGAGACCCAGTACTTC

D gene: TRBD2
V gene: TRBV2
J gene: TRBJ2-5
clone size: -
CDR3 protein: CASSEGGTSLQEAQYF
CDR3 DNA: TGTGCCAGCAGTGAAGGGGGGACTAGCCTCCAAGAGGCCCAGTACTTC

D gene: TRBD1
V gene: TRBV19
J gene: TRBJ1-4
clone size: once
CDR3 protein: CASSTQKTGGTNEKLFF
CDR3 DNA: TGTGCCAGTAGTACTCAAAAGACAGGGGGAACTAATGAAAAACTGTTTTTT